The source of this T cell receptor beta chain is a study of T-cell memory formation after mild COVID-19. Study at large: TCR clusters mostly belonged to single donors.

The TCR alpha and TCR beta cDNA libraries, bearing sample barcodes and UMIs, were generated by 5'RACE using constant-segment primers. Each CDR3 protein is one row after TCRdb ran MiXCR on the 5' RACE reads. Here the sample spans approximately 250,000 distinct CDR3 sequences, roughly a sixth being singletons. Germline loops: CDR1 SGHDN, CDR2 FVKESK. Trimming removed 6 bases from V and 6 bases from J; junction bases left unmatched: 8. The CDR3 covers 14 residues. The sequencing input was PBMCs or a T cell subset sorted from them (not recorded which). The chain is built from TRBV14 and TRBJ1-2; TRBD1 matches 9 bases. The clonotype was recovered from a man younger than 30 who had mild COVID-19 (a few samples of this study predate the infection). Cell type and time point are not known. DNA of the CDR3: TGTGCCAGCAGTCCTAAGGACAGGGGAAATGGCTACACCTTC. Amino acid sequence: CASSPKDRGNGYTF.